What follows is one T cell receptor (beta chain) and its context. This specimen comes from a study of cytomegalovirus exposure and HLA in healthy donors. The CDR3 totals 12 residues. Germline assignment: CDR1 KGHSH and CDR2 LQKENI. V shed 5 bases and J 3 bases; nucleotides not matched to a gene: 0. 13 Jbeta primers and 60 Vbeta primers were used for the PCR. The protocol was immunoSEQ multiplex PCR, while the TCRdb copy is restricted to in-frame clones and leaves out a portion. This sample has 150,000 to 200,000 clones, with more than 70% found just once. The TCR originated in a man aged 40-49 years in good health and CMV-seropositive. Sample: PBMCs. The chain recombines TRBV18 with TRBJ2-5; TRBD1 matches 7 bases. CDR3 residues: CASSTGEETQYF. The CDR3 nucleotides are TGTGCCAGCTCAACAGGGGAAGAGACCCAGTACTTC.